The present T cell receptor beta chain was sequenced within a study of T cells in localized non-small cell lung cancer. The protocol was immunoSEQ multiplex PCR, while the TCRdb copy is restricted to in-frame clones and leaves out a portion. The sample lists some 20,000 clones, roughly four fifths occurring once. The V gene's germline CDR1 is SGHDT and CDR2 YYEEEE. The CDR3 totals 10 residues. General study results and limits: Longer overall survival was associated with a higher density of T cells in the blood. Without multi-region sequencing, intratumor heterogeneity could not be excluded. A median approximately 53 of the top 100 tumor clones appeared in adjacent lung. Maximal T cell clonality occurred in uninvolved adjacent lung, with tumor ranking below it.

Points on this clone: Its antigen remains unknown. At one end the junction does not follow the germline gene, possibly because of a read error.

The source material was peripheral blood, sampled before any cancer treatment. The TCR originated in a man aged 40 to 69 with stage I lung adenocarcinoma. This chain links TRBV5-6 with TRBJ2-5; no definite D call. CDR3 residues: CASSLASSNF. CDR3 nucleotide sequence: TGTGCCAGCAGCTTGGCCTCGAGCAACTTC.